This T cell receptor (beta chain) comes out of a study of T cell responses to AZD1222 COVID-19 vaccine. Study background: Some second doses came at about 4 weeks and others at about 12 weeks; these were pooled.

Trimming took off 6 bases at V and 1 base at J, with 8 bases between the two ends. The CDR3 is made up of 13 amino acids. Germline CDR1 and CDR2: MNHEY and SVGEGT. Generated by immunoSEQ multiplex PCR, the TCRdb table keeps only in-frame clones and is missing some. The data contain approximately 180,000 clones, around nine tenths of them singletons. The sample here was peripheral blood, taken on day 0 of AZD1222 vaccination. The chain carries TRBV6-2 or TRBV6-3 and TRBJ2-3, with D hard to call. The receptor's source is an adult in good health. The CDR3: CASSHQGTDTQYF. In DNA, the CDR3 is TGTGCCAGCAGCCACCAGGGCACAGATACGCAGTATTTT.